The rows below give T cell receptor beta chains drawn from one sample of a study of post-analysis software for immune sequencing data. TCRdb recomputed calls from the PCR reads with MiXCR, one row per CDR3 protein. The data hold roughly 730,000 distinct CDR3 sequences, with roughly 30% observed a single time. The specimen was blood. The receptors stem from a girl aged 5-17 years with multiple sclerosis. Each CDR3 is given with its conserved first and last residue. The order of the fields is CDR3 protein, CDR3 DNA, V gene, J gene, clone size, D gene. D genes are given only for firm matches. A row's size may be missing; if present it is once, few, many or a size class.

CASSPRTGSNIQYF	TGTGCCAGTAGTCCACGGACAGGATCGAACATTCAGTACTTC	TRBV7-2	TRBJ2-4	.	TRBD1
CASSERAASYEQYF	TGTGCCAGCAGCGAACGGGCAGCCTCCTACGAGCAGTACTTC	TRBV7-9	TRBJ2-7	.	.
CSVEPYRVGGEQYF	TGCAGCGTTGAACCGTACAGGGTAGGTGGCGAGCAGTACTTC	TRBV29-1	TRBJ2-7	few	.
CASSRGLDEQFF	TGCGCCAGCAGCCGAGGACTAGATGAGCAGTTCTTC	TRBV5-1	TRBJ2-1	.	TRBD2
CASRQMGEAYNEQFF	TGTGCCAGTAGACAGATGGGGGAGGCCTACAATGAGCAGTTCTTC	TRBV19	TRBJ2-1	once	.
CASSVVAENTEAFF	TGTGCCAGCAGCGTAGTCGCGGAGAACACTGAAGCTTTCTTT	TRBV9	TRBJ1-1	few	.
CASSNAGLGSPLHF	TGTGCCAGCAGCAACGCAGGGTTGGGCTCACCCCTCCACTTT	TRBV14	TRBJ1-6	.	.
CASSPGLAGVADTQYF	TGTGCCAGCAGCCCGGGACTAGCGGGAGTTGCAGATACGCAGTATTTT	TRBV14	TRBJ2-3	.	TRBD2
CASSFGSDSTHSHNEQFF	TGTGCCAGCAGTTTTGGGTCCGACAGCACCCACTCCCACAATGAGCAGTTCTTC	TRBV27	TRBJ2-1	.	.
CASSLRLADNEQFF	TGTGCCAGCAGTTTGAGACTAGCGGACAATGAGCAGTTCTTC	TRBV12-3/TRBV12-4	TRBJ2-1	few	TRBD2
CASSSNPGDSYEQYF	TGTGCCAGCAGCTCCAACCCCGGGGACTCCTACGAGCAGTACTTC	TRBV5-5	TRBJ2-7	.	.
CSARDGGQGASPLHF	TGCAGTGCTAGAGATGGGGGACAGGGGGCTTCACCCCTCCACTTT	TRBV20-1	TRBJ1-6	.	TRBD1
CASSQEGERGAYNEQFF	TGTGCCAGCAGCCAAGAGGGAGAGCGGGGGGCCTACAATGAGCAGTTCTTC	TRBV3-1	TRBJ2-1	.	TRBD2
CASTPDRRGYTF	TGTGCCAGCACCCCGGACAGGAGGGGCTACACCTTC	TRBV28	TRBJ1-2	.	TRBD1
CSVRAASTDTQYF	TGCAGTGTGAGAGCGGCTAGCACAGATACGCAGTATTTT	TRBV20-1	TRBJ2-3	many	.
CASSSFYGGANYGYTF	TGTGCCAGCAGCTCCTTCTACGGGGGGGCTAACTATGGCTACACCTTC	TRBV7-9	TRBJ1-2	few	.
CASSRSGVDYNEQFF	TGTGCCAGCTCCCGTTCGGGGGTGGACTACAATGAGCAGTTCTTC	TRBV18	TRBJ2-1	.	.
CASSFGGLRRSSYNEQFF	TGTGCCAGCAGTTTTGGGGGGCTGAGAAGGAGCTCCTACAATGAGCAGTTCTTC	TRBV6-5	TRBJ2-1	few	.
CATRGDRAPRSNQPQHF	TGTGCCACCCGGGGGGACAGGGCGCCCCGTAGCAATCAGCCCCAGCATTTT	TRBV6-1	TRBJ1-5	few	TRBD1
CATRGSGELFF	TGTGCCACCCGGGGTAGCGGGGAGCTGTTTTTT	TRBV28	TRBJ2-2	.	.
CASSISLGTANQPQHF	TGTGCCAGCAGTATATCCCTGGGGACGGCAAATCAGCCCCAGCATTTT	TRBV28	TRBJ1-5	.	.
CASSESDINSPLHF	TGTGCCAGCAGTGAATCGGACATTAATTCACCCCTCCACTTT	TRBV2	TRBJ1-6	.	.
CSAPGGGQGYGYTF	TGCAGTGCCCCAGGGGGGGGACAGGGTTATGGCTACACCTTC	TRBV20-1	TRBJ1-2	few	TRBD1
CASSPDLAAGGNEQFF	TGTGCCAGCAGCCCTGACTTAGCGGCGGGAGGCAATGAGCAGTTCTTC	TRBV7-2	TRBJ2-1	few	TRBD2
CANSLLSTGNQPQHF	TGTGCCAACAGTTTATTGAGCACAGGTAATCAGCCCCAGCATTTT	TRBV27	TRBJ1-5	.	.
CASSQDRTSLLEQYF	TGCGCCAGCAGCCAAGATCGAACTAGTTTACTCGAGCAGTACTTC	TRBV4-3	TRBJ2-7	few	.
CASSYHPIAGDFNEQFF	TGTGCCAGCAGTTATCACCCCATAGCGGGGGACTTCAATGAGCAGTTCTTC	TRBV6-2/TRBV6-3	TRBJ2-1	.	TRBD2
CASSSGRGLSSYEQYF	TGTGCCAGCAGTTCCGGACGGGGCTTGAGCTCCTACGAGCAGTACTTC	TRBV6-6	TRBJ2-7	.	.
CASSPRLAGDLEGNIQYF	TGTGCCAGCAGCCCCAGACTAGCGGGGGACCTCGAGGGAAACATTCAGTACTTC	TRBV7-9	TRBJ2-4	.	TRBD2
CASTWGTQIYEQYF	TGTGCCAGCACCTGGGGGACTCAAATCTACGAGCAGTACTTC	TRBV12-3/TRBV12-4	TRBJ2-7	.	.
CASSSRTAGKNIQYF	TGTGCCAGCAGCTCCCGGACAGCTGGCAAAAACATTCAGTACTTC	TRBV7-2	TRBJ2-4	many	.
CASSYGVFDGYTF	TGTGCCAGCAGTTACGGGGTTTTTGATGGCTACACCTTC	TRBV27	TRBJ1-2	.	.
CASSYSVTSDTDTQYF	TGTGCCAGCAGTTACTCCGTGACTAGCGACACAGATACGCAGTATTTT	TRBV6-6	TRBJ2-3	.	TRBD2
CASTEGGVDYNEQFF	TGTGCCAGCACCGAGGGGGGGGTCGACTACAATGAGCAGTTCTTC	TRBV7-9	TRBJ2-1	few	.
CASSQDLLAGEYF	TGTGCCAGCAGCCAAGATCTGTTAGCGGGGGAGTATTTT	TRBV3-1	TRBJ2-3	few	TRBD2
CASSWLGQADNEKLFF	TGTGCCAGCAGTTGGCTGGGGCAGGCGGATAATGAAAAACTGTTTTTT	TRBV12-3/TRBV12-4	TRBJ1-4	.	.
CASSATGWSYEQYF	TGTGCCAGCAGCGCGACAGGGTGGTCCTACGAGCAGTACTTC	TRBV7-8	TRBJ2-7	few	TRBD1